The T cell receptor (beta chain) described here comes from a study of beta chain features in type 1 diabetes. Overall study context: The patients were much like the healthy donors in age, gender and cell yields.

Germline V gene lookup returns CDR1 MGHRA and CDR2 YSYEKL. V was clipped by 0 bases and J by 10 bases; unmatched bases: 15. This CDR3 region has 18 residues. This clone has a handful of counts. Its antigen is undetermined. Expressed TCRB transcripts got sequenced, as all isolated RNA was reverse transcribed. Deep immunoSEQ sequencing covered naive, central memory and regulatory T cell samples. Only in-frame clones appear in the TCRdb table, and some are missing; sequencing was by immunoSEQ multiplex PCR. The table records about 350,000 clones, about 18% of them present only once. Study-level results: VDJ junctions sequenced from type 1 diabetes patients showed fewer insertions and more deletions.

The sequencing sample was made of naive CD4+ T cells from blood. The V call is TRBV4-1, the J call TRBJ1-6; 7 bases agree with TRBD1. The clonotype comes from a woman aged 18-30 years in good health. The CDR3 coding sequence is TGCGCCAGCAGCCAAGATCGAACAGGGGATAGAGGTGGCTCACCCCTCCACTTT. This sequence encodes CASSQDRTGDRGGSPLHF.